These 23 T cell receptor beta chains share one sample of origin, sequenced in a study of shared clonotypes between healthy human individuals. Some clones are missing from TCRdb's copy, which holds only in-frame ones; the method was immunoSEQ multiplex PCR. Here the sample spans some 1 million clones, about 70% being singletons. The sequencing input was memory CD4+ T cells sorted from blood. Sample subset: CD45RA-negative fraction. The receptors here all came from a man younger than 35 in good health.

This clone appeared a few times. The chain employs TRBV18 and TRBJ2-7; 9 positions agree with TRBD1. Unmatched junction bases numbered 4, after V lost 3 bases and J lost 1 base. CDR1 KGHSH and CDR2 LQKENI come from the germline V gene. This CDR3 is built from 15 residues. The CDR3 is CASSPTGTGSYEQYF. Written as DNA, the CDR3 is TGTGCCAGCTCACCTACCGGGACAGGGTCCTACGAGCAGTACTTC.

The genes are TRBV6-1 and TRBJ2-3, with D maybe TRBD2 (5 bases). CDR1 MNHNS and CDR2 SASEGT come from the germline V gene. This CDR3 has 15 residues. The V and J ends lost 10 bases and 4 bases respectively, with 21 bases between them. CDR3 nucleotides: TGTGCCATCGAATATGGGGTCCTCGGGGCAGATACGCAGTATTTT. The encoded protein is CAIEYGVLGADTQYF.

This clone came up once. The chain carries TRBV2 and TRBJ2-7, with 7 bases aligning to TRBD1. The CDR3 length is 14 residues. Germline CDR1 is SNHLY and CDR2 is FYNNEI. V gave up 6 bases and J gave up 5 bases; unmatched junction bases: 10. Written as DNA, the CDR3 is TGTGCCAGCAGAGATGTGACAGGGATCCACGAGCAGTACTTC. It is translated as CASRDVTGIHEQYF.

The sample holds one count of this clone. The chain carries TRBV9 and TRBJ2-1; no clear D gene. The V end lost 2 bases, the J end lost 2 bases, and 14 bases lay between the germline ends. From germline, CDR1 is SGDLS and CDR2 YYNGEE. This CDR3 has 16 residues. The CDR3 DNA is TGTGCCAGCAGCGTTTCCCCCCCGGGCACCTACAATGAGCAGTTCTTC. This encodes CASSVSPPGTYNEQFF.

The V and J genes are TRBV5-1 and TRBJ2-1, with 12 bases lining up with TRBD2. After removal of 0 bases from V and 12 bases from J, the junction contained 10 bases not matched to a gene. This CDR3 comprises 16 residues. The germline CDR1 and CDR2 sequences are SGHRS and YFSETQ. The DNA for the CDR3 is TGCGCCAGCAGCTTGGCCCCCGGACTAGCGGGAATAGGGCAGTTCTTC. Protein sequence: CASSLAPGLAGIGQFF.

V usage is TRBV7-9 and J usage is TRBJ1-3; 8 nucleotides agree with TRBD1. Trimming removed 5 bases from V and 8 bases from J; junction bases left unmatched: 8. This CDR3 is built from 14 residues. Germline V CDR1 and CDR2: SEHNR, FQNEAQ (reference sequence). The CDR3 reads CASSPGTGGDTIYF. Written as DNA, the CDR3 is TGTGCCAGCAGCCCAGGGACAGGAGGAGACACCATATATTTT.

This rearrangement joins TRBV7-2 to TRBJ1-5, with D unresolved. V lost 3 bases to trimming and J lost 2 bases, with 8 bases between them. There are 14 residues in the CDR3. In germline, CDR1 is SGHTA, CDR2 FQGNSA. The CDR3, as DNA: TGTGCCAGCAGCTTGGTGGCCGGCAATCAGCCCCAGCATTTT. Translation: CASSLVAGNQPQHF.

This clone was picked up a small number of times. V and J are TRBV6-5 and TRBJ1-1; D gene ambiguous. This CDR3 is 12 amino acids long. CDR1 is MNHEY and CDR2 is SVGAGI in the germline V gene. V lost 6 bases and J lost 4, with 9 bases in between. DNA for the CDR3: TGTGCCAGCAGCCAATCCTCCACTGAAGCTTTCTTT. As protein: CASSQSSTEAFF.

The chain is built from TRBV19 and TRBJ2-2; D is possibly TRBD2 (5 bases). Trimming cost V 9 bases and J 4 bases, with 15 bases left between them. There are 14 residues in the CDR3. Germline V gives CDR1 LNHDA, CDR2 SQIVND (reference sequence). CDR3 nucleotides: TGTGCCAGCACGTTCAGAGGGTCCACCGGGGAGCTGTTTTTT. It is translated as CASTFRGSTGELFF.

This CDR3 reads CASSLGPGLHYNEQFF. CDR3 sequence (DNA): TGTGCCAGCAGCTTAGGGCCCGGACTACATTACAATGAGCAGTTCTTC. The chain joins TRBV7-8 to TRBJ2-1; D might be TRBD2 (6 bases). CDR1 is SGHVS and CDR2 is FQNEAQ in the germline V gene. This CDR3 is built from 16 residues. The V end lost 1 base, the J end lost 4 bases, and 14 bases lay between the germline ends.

Notes on this clone: The same CDR3 arises from other DNA sequences in this sample as well. The rearrangement links TRBV6-1 to TRBJ1-5; no reliable D call. Germline assignment: CDR1 MNHNS and CDR2 SASEGT. CDR3 size: 15 residues. The V gene lost 4 bases and the J gene lost 0 bases, with 10 bases spanning the gap. CDR3 DNA sequence: TGTGCCAGCAGTGTACAACACTATAGCAATCAGCCCCAGCATTTT. This codes for CASSVQHYSNQPQHF.

This sequence joins TRBV7-6 and TRBJ2-7, with D tentatively TRBD2 (6 bases). Trimming left V 1 base short and J 8 bases short, with 15 bases between. From germline, CDR1 is SGHVS and CDR2 FNYEAQ. This CDR3 comprises 14 residues. The CDR3 DNA sequence: TGTGCCAGCAGCTTAGATCCTAGCGCGGGAAAGCAGTACTTC. This translates into CASSLDPSAGKQYF.

The chain joins TRBV10-1 to TRBJ1-4; D is unclear. The V end lost 4 bases, the J end lost 5 bases, and 8 bases lay between the germline ends. CDR1 is WNHNN and CDR2 is SYGVQD in the germline V gene (reference sequence). CDR3 size: 13 residues. The CDR3: CASSGSRNEKLFF. CDR3 coding DNA: TGCGCCAGCAGTGGATCCCGAAATGAAAAACTGTTTTTT.

V is TRBV25-1 and J is TRBJ2-1; 14 nucleotides match TRBD2. The CDR3 loop spans 16 amino acids. V lost 1 base to trimming and J lost 6 bases; unmatched junction nucleotides: 2. Looked up from germline, CDR1 is MGHDK and CDR2 is SYGVNS. CDR3 amino acids: CASSESTSGRANEQFF. The DNA of the CDR3 is TGTGCCAGCAGTGAATCGACTAGCGGGAGGGCCAATGAGCAGTTCTTC.

The CDR3 DNA sequence: TGCAGCGTGGCCATAGGGGGCGACGAGCAGTACTTC. As protein: CSVAIGGDEQYF. V and J are TRBV29-1 and TRBJ2-7, with 7 bases fitting TRBD1. Germline V gene lookup returns CDR1 SQVTM and CDR2 ANQGSEA. V was pared by 6 bases and J by 5 bases, with 7 bases of the junction left unmatched. The CDR3 is 12 amino acids.

This clone appeared a single time. The rearrangement links TRBV5-1 to TRBJ2-2; a weak D match, TRBD2 (7 bases). CDR1 SGHRS and CDR2 YFSETQ come from the germline V gene. This CDR3 region has 18 residues. V lost 2 bases and J 3 bases, leaving 20 bases between the germline ends. The CDR3: CASSFILIGGLDTGELFF. The CDR3 region has the DNA TGCGCCAGCAGCTTTATACTCATCGGGGGGCTAGACACCGGGGAGCTGTTTTTT.

V is TRBV19 and J is TRBJ2-2; D is perhaps TRBD2 (5 bases). This CDR3 contains 14 residues. In germline, CDR1 is LNHDA, CDR2 SQIVND (reference sequence). Deletions cut 8 bases from V and 5 bases from J, with 15 bases between. CDR3 DNA sequence: TGTGCCAGTTTCGCGGGTTGGAGGACCGGGGAGCTGTTTTTT. Residues: CASFAGWRTGELFF.

This clone appeared once. The V call is TRBV10-3, the J call TRBJ2-1; D unclear. Germline V gives CDR1 ENHRY, CDR2 SYGVKD. The CDR3 loop spans 12 amino acids. V gave up 5 bases and J gave up 8 bases, with 10 bases separating them. The DNA for the CDR3 is TGTGCCATCAGTCTAGTGCCGGATGAGCAGTTCTTC. Translating it yields CAISLVPDEQFF.

This rearrangement joins TRBV7-2 to TRBJ2-3; TRBD2 agrees at 14 bases. The CDR3 contains 15 residues. The V gene's germline CDR1 is SGHTA and CDR2 FQGNSA. Trimming at V came to 4 bases and at J to 4 bases, leaving 1 base not matched to a gene. The chain's CDR3 is CASSWGLAGADTQYF. The CDR3 nucleotides read TGTGCCAGCAGCTGGGGACTAGCGGGAGCAGATACGCAGTATTTT. Full variable domain (rest looked up from reference TRBV7-2 and TRBJ2-3): GAGVSQSPSNKVTEKGKDVELRCDPISGHTALYWYRQSLGQGLEFLIYFQGNSAPDKSGLPSDRFSAERTGGSVSTLTIQRTQQEDSAVYLCASSWGLAGADTQYFGPGTRLTVL.

CDR3 in DNA: TGTGCCTGGAGAATGAAGGGCTCCGGAAACACCATATATTTT. Translated: CAWRMKGSGNTIYF. The chain recombines TRBV30 with TRBJ1-3; no clear D. Germline CDR1 and CDR2: GTSNPN and SVGIG (reference sequence). Trimming took off 3 bases at V and 4 bases at J, with 13 bases between the two ends. This CDR3 spans 14 amino acids.

This clone was seen ten or more times. This chain joins TRBV11-3 and TRBJ2-1; D may correspond to TRBD1 or TRBD2 (5 bases each). Germline V gene lookup returns CDR1 SGHNT and CDR2 YENEEA. V lost 6 bases to trimming and J lost 6 bases, with 9 bases between them. The CDR3 contains 12 residues. The CDR3 sequence is CASSQGRNEQFF. As DNA, the CDR3 is TGTGCCAGCAGTCAGGGACGCAATGAGCAGTTCTTC.

A note on this clone: This may be a read error, as it is one base from a much larger clone. This sample also contains other DNA sequences that code for the same CDR3. The CDR3 spells CASSRDGQETQYF. CDR3 DNA sequence: TGCGCCAGCAGCCGGGACGGCCAAGAGACCCAGTACTTC. The rearrangement joins TRBV5-1 to TRBJ2-5; the D gene could be TRBD1 or TRBD2 (5 bases each). V was clipped by 4 bases and J by 1 base, with 8 bases between them. CDR1 is SGHRS and CDR2 is YFSETQ in the germline V gene. This CDR3 region has 13 residues.

This chain links TRBV19 with TRBJ1-1, with TRBD1 matching over 7 bases. With V trimmed by 5 bases and J by 4 bases, 4 bases remained unmatched. Germline V gives CDR1 LNHDA, CDR2 SQIVND (reference sequence). The CDR3 spans 13 residues. The CDR3 DNA reads as TGTGCCAGTAGTCGACAGGGAGCCACTGAAGCTTTCTTT. Translating it yields CASSRQGATEAFF.